A selection of T cell receptor beta chains follows, all from one sample in a study of Graves' ophthalmopathy and Graves' hyperthyroidism. MiXCR, run by TCRdb on the multiplex PCR reads, gives a single entry per CDR3 protein. The sample yields 900,000 to 1,200,000 distinct CDR3 sequences, less than 45% seen once. Material: peripheral blood or thyroid tissue (not recorded which). The receptors were sampled from an adult man with Graves' hyperthyroidism. CDR3s include the opening cysteine and the closing phenylalanine or tryptophan. The D gene is left open where the match is weak. Some rows mark clone size as missing; the rest say once, few, many or name a class of expanded clone.

d_gene: -
j_gene: TRBJ2-7
len: 14
v_gene: TRBV20-1
abundance: many
CDR3aa: CSARKDPGLYEQYF
CDR3nt: TGCAGTGCTAGAAAGGACCCCGGACTGTACGAGCAGTACTTC

d_gene: -
j_gene: TRBJ1-5
len: 14
v_gene: TRBV20-1
abundance: -
CDR3aa: CSARRPSGNQPQHF
CDR3nt: TGCAGTGCTAGAAGGCCGTCTGGCAATCAGCCCCAGCATTTT

d_gene: -
j_gene: TRBJ2-5
len: 13
v_gene: TRBV20-1
abundance: -
CDR3aa: CSAQGGHGETQYF
CDR3nt: TGCAGTGCGCAAGGCGGACATGGGGAGACCCAGTACTTC

d_gene: -
j_gene: TRBJ1-5
len: 15
v_gene: TRBV6-5
abundance: -
CDR3aa: CASSKSLDRYQPQHF
CDR3nt: TGTGCCAGCTCCAAAAGCCTTGACAGGTATCAGCCCCAGCATTTT

d_gene: -
j_gene: TRBJ1-3
len: 15
v_gene: TRBV5-1
abundance: few
CDR3aa: CASSIQGTPGNTIYF
CDR3nt: TGCGCCAGCAGCATCCAGGGGACCCCTGGAAACACCATATATTTT

d_gene: -
j_gene: TRBJ1-4
len: 15
v_gene: TRBV10-3
abundance: -
CDR3aa: CASRNRLATNEKLFF
CDR3nt: TGTGCCAGCAGAAACAGACTCGCAACTAATGAAAAACTGTTTTTT

d_gene: -
j_gene: TRBJ2-5
len: 12
v_gene: TRBV20-1
abundance: many
CDR3aa: CSASDSRGTQYF
CDR3nt: TGCAGTGCCTCCGACAGCCGGGGTACCCAGTACTTC

d_gene: -
j_gene: TRBJ1-5
len: 14
v_gene: TRBV7-6
abundance: many
CDR3aa: CASSFAGNNQPQHF
CDR3nt: TGTGCCAGCAGCTTCGCCGGAAACAATCAGCCCCAGCATTTT

d_gene: TRBD1
j_gene: TRBJ1-1
len: 15
v_gene: TRBV12-3/TRBV12-4
abundance: -
CDR3aa: CASSGMGQGNGEAFF
CDR3nt: TGTGCCAGCAGTGGAATGGGACAGGGGAATGGAGAAGCTTTCTTT

d_gene: TRBD1
j_gene: TRBJ2-7
len: 14
v_gene: TRBV4-1
abundance: many
CDR3aa: CASSPRDSLYEQYF
CDR3nt: TGCGCCAGCAGCCCCCGGGACAGTCTCTACGAGCAGTACTTC

d_gene: TRBD1
j_gene: TRBJ1-6
len: 13
v_gene: TRBV10-3
abundance: -
CDR3aa: CAIRKTGDSPLHF
CDR3nt: TGTGCCATCAGGAAGACAGGGGATTCACCCCTCCACTTT

d_gene: TRBD1
j_gene: TRBJ2-7
len: 15
v_gene: TRBV15
abundance: -
CDR3aa: CATRDRDRPWGEQYF
CDR3nt: TGTGCCACCAGAGACCGGGACAGGCCGTGGGGGGAGCAGTACTTC

d_gene: -
j_gene: TRBJ1-2
len: 14
v_gene: TRBV10-3
abundance: many
CDR3aa: CAISEGRDNYGYTF
CDR3nt: TGTGCCATCAGTGAGGGACGGGATAACTATGGCTACACCTTC

d_gene: TRBD1
j_gene: TRBJ1-4
len: 15
v_gene: TRBV20-1
abundance: -
CDR3aa: CSARSVDRGQEKLFF
CDR3nt: TGCAGTGCTAGATCCGTGGACAGGGGGCAAGAAAAACTGTTTTTT

d_gene: -
j_gene: TRBJ1-3
len: 13
v_gene: TRBV9
abundance: -
CDR3aa: CASSVEAANTIYF
CDR3nt: TGTGCCAGCAGCGTAGAAGCGGCGAACACCATATATTTT

d_gene: -
j_gene: TRBJ2-3
len: 11
v_gene: TRBV2
abundance: -
CDR3aa: CATQATDTQYF
CDR3nt: TGTGCCACCCAAGCAACAGATACGCAGTATTTT

d_gene: -
j_gene: TRBJ2-7
len: 15
v_gene: TRBV7-3
abundance: few
CDR3aa: CASSLRRDSPYEQYF
CDR3nt: TGTGCCAGCAGCCTAAGGCGGGACTCCCCCTACGAGCAGTACTTC

d_gene: TRBD1
j_gene: TRBJ2-5
len: 18
v_gene: TRBV7-8
abundance: -
CDR3aa: CASSLALLPGGQQETQYF
CDR3nt: TGTGCCAGCAGCTTAGCGCTGTTGCCAGGGGGCCAGCAAGAGACCCAGTACTTC

d_gene: -
j_gene: TRBJ1-1
len: 14
v_gene: TRBV7-9
abundance: many
CDR3aa: CASSLARQVTEAFF
CDR3nt: TGTGCCAGCAGCTTAGCGAGGCAGGTGACTGAAGCTTTCTTT

d_gene: TRBD1
j_gene: TRBJ1-2
len: 15
v_gene: TRBV10-2
abundance: -
CDR3aa: CASSYSPDRGGGYTF
CDR3nt: TGTGCCAGCAGTTATTCCCCGGACAGGGGAGGCGGCTACACCTTC

d_gene: -
j_gene: TRBJ1-6
len: 14
v_gene: TRBV7-2
abundance: many
CDR3aa: CASSFESGDSPLHF
CDR3nt: TGTGCCAGCAGCTTCGAATCGGGGGATTCACCCCTCCACTTT

d_gene: TRBD1
j_gene: TRBJ1-2
len: 15
v_gene: TRBV7-9
abundance: many
CDR3aa: CASSFTGDTTYGYTF
CDR3nt: TGTGCCAGCAGCTTCACAGGGGACACGACCTATGGCTACACCTTC

d_gene: TRBD1
j_gene: TRBJ1-4
len: 15
v_gene: TRBV14
abundance: -
CDR3aa: CASSQEGTGPEKLFF
CDR3nt: TGTGCCAGCAGCCAGGAAGGGACAGGGCCTGAAAAACTGTTTTTT

d_gene: -
j_gene: TRBJ2-2
len: 14
v_gene: TRBV5-1
abundance: many
CDR3aa: CASSSTGLPVLLFF
CDR3nt: TGCGCCAGCAGTTCTACGGGACTCCCCGTCCTTCTGTTTTTT

d_gene: -
j_gene: TRBJ1-1
len: 14
v_gene: TRBV4-1
abundance: few
CDR3aa: CASSQPRSKSEAFF
CDR3nt: TGCGCCAGCAGCCAACCGCGTAGTAAAAGTGAAGCTTTCTTT

d_gene: TRBD2
j_gene: TRBJ2-7
len: 15
v_gene: TRBV9
abundance: -
CDR3aa: CASSVDAGGTYEQCF
CDR3nt: TGTGCCAGCAGCGTAGACGCGGGAGGTACCTACGAGCAGTGCTTC

d_gene: -
j_gene: TRBJ1-4
len: 15
v_gene: TRBV4-1
abundance: -
CDR3aa: CASSQGVKRGEKLFF
CDR3nt: TGCGCCAGCAGCCAAGGTGTCAAGCGCGGTGAAAAACTGTTTTTT

d_gene: TRBD1
j_gene: TRBJ2-7
len: 16
v_gene: TRBV27
abundance: once
CDR3aa: CASSTPGQTHRGEQYF
CDR3nt: TGTGCCAGCAGTACACCGGGACAGACTCATCGGGGCGAGCAGTACTTC

d_gene: -
j_gene: TRBJ1-1
len: 14
v_gene: TRBV25-1
abundance: -
CDR3aa: CASSEFPGNTEAFF
CDR3nt: TGTGCCAGCAGTGAATTCCCGGGGAACACTGAAGCTTTCTTT

d_gene: -
j_gene: TRBJ1-2
len: 15
v_gene: TRBV2
abundance: -
CDR3aa: CASSVSGGANYGYTF
CDR3nt: TGTGCCAGCAGTGTGTCGGGGGGAGCTAACTATGGCTACACCTTC

d_gene: TRBD1
j_gene: TRBJ1-2
len: 17
v_gene: TRBV20-1
abundance: -
CDR3aa: CSARDPPGQGLDYGYTF
CDR3nt: TGCAGTGCTAGAGATCCCCCGGGACAGGGGCTTGACTATGGCTACACCTTC